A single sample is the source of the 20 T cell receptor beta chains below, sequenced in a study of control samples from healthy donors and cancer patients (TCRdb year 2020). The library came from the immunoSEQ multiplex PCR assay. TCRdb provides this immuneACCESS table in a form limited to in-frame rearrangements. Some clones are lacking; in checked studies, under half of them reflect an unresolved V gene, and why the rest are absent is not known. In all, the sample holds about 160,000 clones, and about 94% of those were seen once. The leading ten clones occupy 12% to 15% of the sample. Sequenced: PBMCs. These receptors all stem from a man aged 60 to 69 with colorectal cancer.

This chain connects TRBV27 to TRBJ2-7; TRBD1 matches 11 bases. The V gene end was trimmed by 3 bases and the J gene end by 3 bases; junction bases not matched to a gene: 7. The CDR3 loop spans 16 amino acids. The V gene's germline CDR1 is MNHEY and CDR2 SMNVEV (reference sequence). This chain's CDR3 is CASSFGSGQGVYEQYF. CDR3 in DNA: TGTGCCAGCAGTTTCGGATCGGGACAGGGGGTCTACGAGCAGTACTTC.

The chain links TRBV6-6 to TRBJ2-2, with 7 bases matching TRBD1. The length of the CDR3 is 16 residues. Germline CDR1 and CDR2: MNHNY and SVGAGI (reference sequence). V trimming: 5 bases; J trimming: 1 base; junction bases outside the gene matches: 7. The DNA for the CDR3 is TGTGCCAGCAGTCCCCGACAGGGTTTGAACACCGGGGAGCTGTTTTTT. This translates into CASSPRQGLNTGELFF.

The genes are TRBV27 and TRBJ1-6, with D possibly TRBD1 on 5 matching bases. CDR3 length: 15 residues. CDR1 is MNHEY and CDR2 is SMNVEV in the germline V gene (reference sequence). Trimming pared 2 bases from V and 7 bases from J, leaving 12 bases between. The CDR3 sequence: CASSLVGVDNSPLHF. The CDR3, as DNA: TGTGCCAGCAGTTTAGTAGGGGTGGACAATTCACCCCTCCACTTT.

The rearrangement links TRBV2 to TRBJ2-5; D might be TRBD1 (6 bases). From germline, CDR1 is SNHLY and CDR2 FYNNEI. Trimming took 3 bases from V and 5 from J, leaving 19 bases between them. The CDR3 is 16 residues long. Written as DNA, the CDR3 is TGTGCCAGCAGTGAGGCCGGGACATGGGCCGGGGAGACCCAGTACTTC. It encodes CASSEAGTWAGETQYF.

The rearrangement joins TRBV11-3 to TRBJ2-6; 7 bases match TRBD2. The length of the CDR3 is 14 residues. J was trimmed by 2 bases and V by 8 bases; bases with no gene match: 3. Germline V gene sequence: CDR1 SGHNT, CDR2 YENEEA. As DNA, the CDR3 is TGTGCCAGCGGGGAGGGGCCTGGGGCCAACGTCCTGACTTTC. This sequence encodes CASGEGPGANVLTF.

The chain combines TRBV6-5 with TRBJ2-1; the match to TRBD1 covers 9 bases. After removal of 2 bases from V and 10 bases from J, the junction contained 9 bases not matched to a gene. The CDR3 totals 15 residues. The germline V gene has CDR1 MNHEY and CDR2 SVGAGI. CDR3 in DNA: TGTGCCAGCAGTTACAGCGGGACAGGGATTCGGGAGCAGTTCTTC. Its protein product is CASSYSGTGIREQFF.

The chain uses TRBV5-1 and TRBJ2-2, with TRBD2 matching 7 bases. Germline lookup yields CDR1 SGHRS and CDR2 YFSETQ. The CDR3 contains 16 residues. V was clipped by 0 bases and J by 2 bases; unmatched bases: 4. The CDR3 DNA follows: TGCGCCAGCAGCTTGGAGTCTAGCGGTAACACCGGGGAGCTGTTTTTT. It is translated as CASSLESSGNTGELFF.

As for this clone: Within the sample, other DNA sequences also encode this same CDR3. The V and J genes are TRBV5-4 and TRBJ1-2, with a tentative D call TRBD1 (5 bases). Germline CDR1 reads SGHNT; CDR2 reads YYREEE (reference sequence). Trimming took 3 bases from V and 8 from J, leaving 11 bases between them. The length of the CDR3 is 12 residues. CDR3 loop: CASSSTGGGYTF. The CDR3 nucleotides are TGTGCCAGCAGCTCCACAGGTGGGGGCTACACCTTC.

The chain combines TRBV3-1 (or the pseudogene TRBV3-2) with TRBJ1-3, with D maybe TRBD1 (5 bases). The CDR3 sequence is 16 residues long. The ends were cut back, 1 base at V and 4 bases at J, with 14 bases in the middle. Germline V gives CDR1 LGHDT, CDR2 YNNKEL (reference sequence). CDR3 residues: CASSQAPPGMGNTIYF. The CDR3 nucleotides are TGTGCCAGCAGCCAAGCGCCTCCAGGGATGGGAAACACCATATATTTT.

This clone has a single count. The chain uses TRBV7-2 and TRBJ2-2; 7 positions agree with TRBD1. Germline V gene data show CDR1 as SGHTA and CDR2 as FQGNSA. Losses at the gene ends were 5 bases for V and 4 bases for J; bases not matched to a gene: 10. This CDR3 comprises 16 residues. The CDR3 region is CASSPEGAWSTGELFF. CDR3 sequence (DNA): TGTGCCAGCAGCCCCGAGGGGGCGTGGAGCACCGGGGAGCTGTTTTTT.

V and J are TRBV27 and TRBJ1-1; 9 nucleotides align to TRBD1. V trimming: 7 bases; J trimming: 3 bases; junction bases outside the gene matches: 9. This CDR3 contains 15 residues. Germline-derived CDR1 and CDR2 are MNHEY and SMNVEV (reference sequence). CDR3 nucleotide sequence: TGTGCCAGCACCCTACCGGGACAGGGTGACACTGAAGCTTTCTTT. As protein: CASTLPGQGDTEAFF.

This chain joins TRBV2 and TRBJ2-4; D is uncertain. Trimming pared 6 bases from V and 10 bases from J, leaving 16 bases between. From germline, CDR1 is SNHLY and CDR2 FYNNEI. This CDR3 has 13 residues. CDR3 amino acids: CASSDLDGEIQYF. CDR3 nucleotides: TGTGCCAGCAGCGATTTGGATGGAGAGATTCAGTACTTC.

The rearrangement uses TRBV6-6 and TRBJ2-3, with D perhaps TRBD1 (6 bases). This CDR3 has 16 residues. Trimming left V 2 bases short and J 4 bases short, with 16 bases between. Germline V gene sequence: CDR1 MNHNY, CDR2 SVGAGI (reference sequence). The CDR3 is CASSYQGPPGSDTQYF. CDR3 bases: TGTGCCAGCAGTTACCAGGGGCCCCCCGGGTCAGATACGCAGTATTTT.

For the CDR3, the DNA is TGTGCCAGCTTACAGGGTGGTGGTTACAATGAGCAGTTCTTC. It is translated as CASLQGGGYNEQFF. The chain recombines TRBV5-6 with TRBJ2-1; D might be TRBD1 (6 bases). Germline V gene sequence: CDR1 SGHDT, CDR2 YYEEEE. The CDR3 runs 14 residues. V lost 7 bases, J lost 4 bases, and 15 bases lay in between.

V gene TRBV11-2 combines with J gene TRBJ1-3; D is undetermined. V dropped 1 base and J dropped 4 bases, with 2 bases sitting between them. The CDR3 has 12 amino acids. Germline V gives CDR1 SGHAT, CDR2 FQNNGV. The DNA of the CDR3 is TGTGCCAGCAGCTTAGCGGGAAACACCATATATTTT. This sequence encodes CASSLAGNTIYF.

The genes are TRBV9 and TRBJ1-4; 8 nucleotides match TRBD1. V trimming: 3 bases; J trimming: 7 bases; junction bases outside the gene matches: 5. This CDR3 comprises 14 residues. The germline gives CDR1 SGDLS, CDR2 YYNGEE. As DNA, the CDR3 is TGTGCCAGCAGCGAGGGACAGGCGACTGAAAAACTGTTTTTT. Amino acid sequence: CASSEGQATEKLFF.

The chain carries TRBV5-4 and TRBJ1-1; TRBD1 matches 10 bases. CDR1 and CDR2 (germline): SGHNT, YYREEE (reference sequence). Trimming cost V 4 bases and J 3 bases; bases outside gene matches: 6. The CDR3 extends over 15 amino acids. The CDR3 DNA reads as TGTGCCAGCAGCCTAACGACAGGGGGCTACACTGAAGCTTTCTTT. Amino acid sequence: CASSLTTGGYTEAFF.

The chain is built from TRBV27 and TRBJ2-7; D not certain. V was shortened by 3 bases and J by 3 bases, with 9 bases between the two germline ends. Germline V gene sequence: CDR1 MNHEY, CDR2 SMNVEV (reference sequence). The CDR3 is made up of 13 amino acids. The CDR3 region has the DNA TGTGCCAGCAGTTTGGTGGCAGGCTACGAGCAGTACTTC. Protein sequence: CASSLVAGYEQYF.

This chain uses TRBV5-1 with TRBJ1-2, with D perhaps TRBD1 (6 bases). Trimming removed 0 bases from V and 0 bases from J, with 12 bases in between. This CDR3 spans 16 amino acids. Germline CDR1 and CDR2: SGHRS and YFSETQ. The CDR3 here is CASSLAGDWANYGYTF. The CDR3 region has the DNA TGCGCCAGCAGCTTGGCAGGGGATTGGGCTAACTATGGCTACACCTTC.

The CDR3 DNA is TGTGCCAGCAGTGACCGAGGGGGAGCGAACACTGAAGCTTTCTTT. It translates to CASSDRGGANTEAFF. This chain links TRBV6-1 with TRBJ1-1; possible D gene TRBD1, 6 bases. The V end lost 3 bases, the J end lost 1 base, and 12 bases lay between the germline ends. The germline V gene has CDR1 MNHNS and CDR2 SASEGT. The CDR3 consists of 15 residues.